A single sample is the source of the 24 T cell receptor beta chains below, sequenced in a study of beta chain features in type 1 diabetes. The antigens of these receptors remain unknown. Findings of the study overall: Shorter TCRB CDR3s, moderately but significantly so, marked every one of the four CD4+ subsets in Type 1 diabetes patients.

The entirety of the isolated RNA underwent reverse transcription, so expressed TCRB transcripts were sequenced. The method was immunoSEQ multiplex PCR; TCRdb's version includes in-frame clones alone and lacks a portion of them. This sample yields 600,000 or so clones, of which 9.5% to 15% are seen a single time; more than 0.1% belongs to the top ten. Sample: naive CD4+ T cells from blood. The origin of the receptors is a man under 40 with type 1 diabetes.

This clone showed up just a few times. V and J are TRBV5-4 and TRBJ1-1; D not resolved. The germline V and J ends were trimmed by 6 bases and 1 base, with 10 bases remaining between them. The CDR3 extends over 13 amino acids. The V gene's germline CDR1 is SGHNT and CDR2 YYREEE (reference sequence). CDR3 bases: TGTGCCAGCAAAAGTCAGGAGAACACTGAAGCTTTCTTT. Its protein is CASKSQENTEAFF.

For this clone: Distinct nucleotide sequences in the sample also encode this CDR3. The V and J genes are TRBV19 and TRBJ1-5, with D tentatively TRBD1 (6 bases). Germline values: CDR1 LNHDA, CDR2 SQIVND (reference sequence). The CDR3 contains 15 residues. The germline V and J ends were trimmed by 4 bases and 2 bases, with 12 bases remaining between them. The chain's CDR3 is CASSRYRAGNQPQHF. In nucleotides, the CDR3 is TGTGCCAGTAGTAGATACAGGGCCGGCAATCAGCCCCAGCATTTT.

This clone has only one observation. The genes are TRBV12-5 and TRBJ2-7; 7 bases align to TRBD2. CDR1 is LGHNT, CDR2 FRNRAP, per germline. The CDR3 loop spans 15 amino acids. The V and J ends lost 5 bases and 3 bases, in that order; junction bases with no gene match: 10. CDR3 loop: CASGTYSTSFYEQYF. CDR3 sequence (DNA): TGTGCTAGTGGTACTTATTCGACTAGCTTCTACGAGCAGTACTTC.

This rearrangement joins TRBV11-2 to TRBJ1-4; no definite D call. V shed 5 bases and J shed 10 bases, with 17 bases lying between them. CDR3 length equals 14 residues. The germline V gene encodes CDR1 SGHAT and CDR2 FQNNGV. CDR3 protein: CASSLDLRARKLFF. The CDR3 DNA reads TGTGCCAGCAGCCTGGACCTGAGGGCTCGAAAACTGTTTTTT. The full variable domain, rest sourced from reference TRBV11-2 and TRBJ1-4, is EAGVAQSPRYKIIEKRQSVAFWCNPISGHATLYWYQQILGQGPKLLIQFQNNGVVDDSQLPKDRFSAERLKGVDSTLKIQPAKLEDSAVYLCASSLDLRARKLFFGSGTQLSVL.

The V call is TRBV9, the J call TRBJ2-3, with D perhaps TRBD1 (5 bases). CDR3 length: 16 residues. CDR1 and CDR2 (germline): SGDLS, YYNGEE. V lost 3 bases, J lost 5 bases, and 19 bases lay in between. The CDR3 protein is CASSAHSTAFVDTQYF. The DNA of the CDR3 is TGTGCCAGCAGCGCCCACTCGACAGCCTTTGTAGATACGCAGTATTTT.

The chain is built from TRBV18 and TRBJ1-1; D remains unclear. The CDR3 spans 13 residues. V lost 2 bases to trimming and J lost 6 bases, with 10 bases between them. The germline V gene encodes CDR1 KGHSH and CDR2 LQKENI. The CDR3 bases are TGTGCCAGCTCACCAATGACGGACGCTGAAGCTTTCTTT. It is translated as CASSPMTDAEAFF.

This chain connects TRBV15 to TRBJ2-5; D is possibly TRBD1 or TRBD2 (5 bases each). Germline assignment: CDR1 LNHNV and CDR2 YYDKDF (reference sequence). The V end lost 0 bases, the J end lost 0 bases, and 11 bases lay between the germline ends. The CDR3 runs to 16 residues. CDR3 loop: CATSREWGTNQETQYF. CDR3 coding DNA: TGTGCCACCAGCAGAGAATGGGGGACGAACCAAGAGACCCAGTACTTC.

This clone was counted between two and nine times. V is TRBV4-3 and J is TRBJ1-2, with a tentative D call TRBD1 (5 bases). V was trimmed by 0 bases and J by 0 bases, leaving 26 bases between them. This CDR3 is 21 amino acids long. From germline, CDR1 is LGHNA and CDR2 YSLEER. The DNA of the CDR3 is TGCGCCAGCAGCCAAGACGTTCGGGGCGGCTTGCGGGGACTAGCTAACTATGGCTACACCTTC. Protein sequence: CASSQDVRGGLRGLANYGYTF.

This clone was counted between two and nine times. The chain has TRBV6-6 and TRBJ2-7; D may match TRBD1 or TRBD2 (5 bases each). CDR1 and CDR2 (germline): MNHNY, SVGAGI (reference sequence). The CDR3 consists of 14 residues. V was cut by 6 bases and J by 6 bases, with 18 bases left in between. DNA for the CDR3: TGTGCCAGCAGCCCAGGGACGGTTATAGGCGAGCAGTACTTC. It codes for CASSPGTVIGEQYF.

This clone was observed a handful of times. V gene TRBV7-6 combines with J gene TRBJ2-7; the D is unclear. Germline V gene data show CDR1 as SGHVS and CDR2 as FNYEAQ. This CDR3 spans 13 amino acids. Trimming stripped 1 base from V and 2 bases from J, with 6 bases between. The CDR3 DNA sequence: TGTGCCAGCAGCTTAGAGAAGCCCTACGAGCAGTACTTC. This gives the protein CASSLEKPYEQYF.

The V call is TRBV11-2, the J call TRBJ2-6; tentatively, D is TRBD2 (7 bases). The germline V gene encodes CDR1 SGHAT and CDR2 FQNNGV. The length of the CDR3 is 17 residues. Deletions cut 4 bases from V and 9 bases from J, with 22 bases between. CDR3 protein: CASSSPARRGRDNVLTF. In DNA form, the CDR3 reads TGTGCCAGCAGCTCCCCTGCGAGGAGGGGGAGGGACAACGTCCTGACTTTC.

The chain is built from TRBV6-5 and TRBJ1-5, with TRBD1 matching 7 bases. There are 16 residues in the CDR3. Trimming at V came to 2 bases and at J to 0 bases, leaving 4 bases not matched to a gene. Looked up from germline, CDR1 is MNHEY and CDR2 is SVGAGI. Here the CDR3 DNA reads TGTGCCAGCAGTTACGGGGACAGATATAGCAATCAGCCCCAGCATTTT. Translated: CASSYGDRYSNQPQHF.

This clone was picked up a small number of times. V is TRBV7-9 and J is TRBJ2-5; D is unclear. The germline gives CDR1 SEHNR, CDR2 FQNEAQ (reference sequence). This CDR3 region has 12 residues. Trimming stripped 1 base from V and 9 bases from J, with 9 bases between. CDR3 amino acids: CASSLEGRAQYF. CDR3 nucleotides: TGTGCCAGCAGCTTAGAAGGAAGAGCCCAGTACTTC.

The rearrangement joins TRBV29-1 to TRBJ1-2, with 10 positions matching TRBD1. V dropped 4 bases and J dropped 8; count of bases not matched to a gene: 10. This CDR3 contains 14 residues. Germline CDR1 reads SQVTM; CDR2 reads ANQGSEA. The CDR3 loop reads CSVGDFDRGQGYTF. The CDR3 DNA sequence: TGCAGCGTTGGCGACTTTGACAGGGGGCAAGGCTACACCTTC.

This chain's CDR3 is CASSRGTGNQPQHF. Written as DNA, the CDR3 is TGTGCCAGCAGTAGGGGGACAGGGAATCAGCCCCAGCATTTT. The chain carries TRBV6-5 and TRBJ1-5, with 9 bases matching TRBD1. Germline loops: CDR1 MNHEY, CDR2 SVGAGI. This CDR3 spans 14 amino acids. Germline trimming cut 5 bases from V and 4 bases from J; bases unmatched to any gene: 3.

This clone appeared a few times. The gene calls are TRBV6-4 and TRBJ1-6, with D perhaps matching TRBD1 (6 bases). The CDR3 runs 16 residues. V dropped 6 bases and J dropped 2 bases, with 14 bases sitting between them. Per the germline V gene, CDR1 is MRHNA and CDR2 is SNTAGT. In nucleotides, the CDR3 is TGTGCCAGCAGCGCAGTTGGGGGCCCCTATAATTCACCCCTCCACTTT. It specifies CASSAVGGPYNSPLHF.

The rearrangement joins TRBV29-1 to TRBJ1-2; possible D gene TRBD1, 6 bases. The CDR3 loop spans 12 amino acids. V lost 4 bases and J lost 7, with 13 bases in between. Germline V gene data show CDR1 as SQVTM and CDR2 as ANQGSEA. Here the CDR3 DNA reads TGCAGCGTTGTCGTACAGGGATTTGGCTACACCTTC. Its translation: CSVVVQGFGYTF.

This clone appeared a few times. This CDR3 reads CASSLVRGPNYGYTF. CDR3 DNA sequence: TGTGCCAGCAGCTTAGTACGGGGGCCCAACTATGGCTACACCTTC. The V call is TRBV7-9, the J call TRBJ1-2; a weak D match, TRBD1 (6 bases). The CDR3 spans 15 residues. Looked up from germline, CDR1 is SEHNR and CDR2 is FQNEAQ (reference sequence). Trimming stripped 1 base from V and 2 bases from J, with 11 bases between.

In this sample, this clone turned up a few times. The genes are TRBV2 and TRBJ1-6, with a weak D call TRBD1 (5 bases). Per the germline V gene, CDR1 is SNHLY and CDR2 is FYNNEI. V lost 6 bases to trimming and J lost 8 bases, with 23 bases between them. The CDR3 is 17 residues long. Written as DNA, the CDR3 is TGTGCCAGCAGGCCCGGGACCAACACCGGGTTGGATTCACCCCTCCACTTT. The encoded protein is CASRPGTNTGLDSPLHF.

There are a few counts of this clone. The chain combines TRBV19 with TRBJ2-5, with 9 bases matching TRBD1. This CDR3 contains 15 residues. Trimming at V came to 4 bases and at J to 1 base, leaving 4 bases not matched to a gene. Germline V gene data show CDR1 as LNHDA and CDR2 as SQIVND (reference sequence). The CDR3 DNA reads as TGTGCCAGTAGTAATGGACAGGGGAGCCAAGAGACCCAGTACTTC. Translation: CASSNGQGSQETQYF.

As concerns this clone: One end of the junction is discordant with germline, which a read error may explain. The chain uses TRBV7-7 and TRBJ2-5; 8 nucleotides match TRBD2. The germline CDR1 and CDR2 sequences are SSHAT and FNYEAQ (reference sequence). The CDR3 totals 14 residues. This CDR3 is CASKDGGAGETQYF. The CDR3 bases are TGTGCTAGCAAGGACGGGGGGGCCGGAGAGACCCAGTACTTC. The full variable domain, completed using reference TRBV7-7 and TRBJ2-5, is GAGVSQSPRYKVTKRGQDVTLRCDPISSHATLYWYQQALGQGPEFLTYFNYEAQPDKSGLPSDRFSAERPEGSISTLTIQRTEQRDSAMYRCASKDGGAGETQYFGPGTRLLVL.

This chain joins TRBV19 and TRBJ2-7; D gene uncertain. The V gene's germline CDR1 is LNHDA and CDR2 SQIVND (reference sequence). Trimming cost V 5 bases and J 11 bases, with 22 bases left between them. The CDR3 has 14 residues. The CDR3 sequence is CASSPSGIDGQEYF. The CDR3 DNA sequence: TGTGCCAGTAGTCCTTCTGGTATAGACGGCCAGGAGTACTTC.

This clone appeared a few times. The chain has TRBV7-9 and TRBJ2-3, with 7 bases that match TRBD1. Per the germline V gene, CDR1 is SEHNR and CDR2 is FQNEAQ (reference sequence). The CDR3 runs 15 residues. V was pared by 5 bases and J by 5 bases, with 10 bases of the junction left unmatched. This CDR3 reads CASSPKEGAGDTQYF. In nucleotides, the CDR3 is TGTGCCAGCAGCCCAAAAGAGGGGGCTGGAGATACGCAGTATTTT.

This clone was found a few times. The chain joins TRBV7-8 to TRBJ2-5, with a tentative D call TRBD1 (5 bases). Trimming shortened V by 5 bases and J by 5 bases, and 15 bases separated the two germline ends. Germline CDR1 reads SGHVS; CDR2 reads FQNEAQ. This CDR3 region has 14 residues. The CDR3 DNA sequence: TGTGCCAGCAGCCCACGGCAGGGATGGGAGACCCAGTACTTC. This translates into CASSPRQGWETQYF.